Listed here are 4 T cell receptor beta chains from one sample, sequenced in a study of CD8+ T cells in alopecia areata. RNA was extracted and reverse transcribed into cDNA as the sequencing template. Sequenced by immunoSEQ multiplex PCR; TCRdb stores in-frame clones only, minus some. This table holds some 110,000 clones, less than 75% found once. Treatment of the sample: oral pan-JAK inhibitor, 5-10 mg twice daily. The sequencing used CD8+ T cells sorted from blood, collected at week 4, from a patient treated with tofacitinib. The receptors were gathered from a human donor with alopecia areata.

The genes are TRBV7-9 and TRBJ2-7; D is ambiguous. This CDR3 has 12 amino acids. The V and J ends lost 5 bases and 0 bases respectively, with 5 bases between them. The germline V gene has CDR1 SEHNR and CDR2 FQNEAQ (reference sequence). The CDR3: CASSPSSYEQYF. For the CDR3, the DNA is TGTGCCAGCAGCCCCTCCTCCTACGAGCAGTACTTC.

A few counts support this clone. The rearrangement uses TRBV29-1 and TRBJ1-2, with 9 bases that match TRBD1. The CDR3 covers 14 residues. The germline gives CDR1 SQVTM, CDR2 ANQGSEA. Losses at the gene ends were 0 bases for V and 6 bases for J; bases not matched to a gene: 5. CDR3 loop: CSVEDPGQGNGYTF. The CDR3 DNA reads as TGCAGCGTTGAAGACCCGGGACAGGGAAATGGCTACACCTTC.

The rearrangement uses TRBV2 and TRBJ1-1; perhaps TRBD1 as D (6 bases). Germline assignment: CDR1 SNHLY and CDR2 FYNNEI. This CDR3 spans 17 amino acids. V was pared by 8 bases and J by 3 bases, with 25 bases between. The CDR3 region has the DNA TGTGCCAGCCCGGGGGGCGAGTATGGTCGGCCAGACACTGAAGCTTTCTTT. It encodes CASPGGEYGRPDTEAFF.

This clone was recorded a few times. CDR3 in amino acids: CASSFGQRSPLHF. DNA of the CDR3: TGTGCCAGTAGTTTTGGACAGAGGTCACCCCTCCACTTT. The chain links TRBV19 to TRBJ1-6; D is possibly TRBD1 (6 bases). The CDR3 totals 13 residues. Germline V gene sequence: CDR1 LNHDA, CDR2 SQIVND (reference sequence). Trimming pared 5 bases from V and 10 bases from J, leaving 12 bases between.